The rows below give T cell receptor beta chains drawn from one sample of a study of OX40 agonist ivuxolimab in advanced cancers. Generated by immunoSEQ multiplex PCR, the TCRdb table keeps only in-frame clones and is missing some. The sample records around 60,000 clones, around nine tenths being singletons. Sequencing was performed on CD4+ or CD8+ T cells sorted from blood, taken in a trial of the OX40 agonist ivuxolimab. The receptors come from an adult with an advanced solid tumor such as melanoma, head and neck, liver or kidney cancer. Both conserved end residues are part of each CDR3. The order of the fields is V gene, J gene, clone size, D gene, CDR3 protein, CDR3 DNA. A D gene is named only where the DNA matches it firmly. For some rows the clone size is stated as once, few or many, or as a class when expanded; others skip it.

v_gene: TRBV2
j_gene: TRBJ2-1
abundance: NA
d_gene: NA
CDR3aa: CASSESSSVVSEQFF
CDR3nt: TGTGCCAGCAGTGAAAGTAGTAGCGTCGTCAGTGAGCAGTTCTTC

v_gene: TRBV19
j_gene: TRBJ2-1
abundance: NA
d_gene: TRBD2
CDR3aa: CASSIYTRGGNTEQFF
CDR3nt: TGTGCCAGTAGTATTTACACCCGGGGGGGGAATACTGAGCAGTTCTTC

v_gene: TRBV7-2
j_gene: TRBJ2-2
abundance: NA
d_gene: NA
CDR3aa: CASSLRRQGALNTGELFF
CDR3nt: TGTGCCAGCAGCTTACGGCGCCAAGGAGCTTTGAACACCGGGGAGCTGTTTTTT

v_gene: TRBV5-4
j_gene: TRBJ2-1
abundance: NA
d_gene: NA
CDR3aa: CASSSLRMNEQFF
CDR3nt: TGTGCCAGCAGCTCCTTGAGGATGAATGAGCAGTTCTTC

v_gene: TRBV7-2
j_gene: TRBJ2-3
abundance: NA
d_gene: NA
CDR3aa: CASSLRGADTQYF
CDR3nt: TGTGCCAGCAGCTTAAGGGGGGCAGATACGCAGTATTTT

v_gene: TRBV6-5
j_gene: TRBJ2-1
abundance: NA
d_gene: TRBD2
CDR3aa: CASNKAGGGYNEQFF
CDR3nt: TGTGCCAGCAACAAAGCGGGGGGAGGGTACAATGAGCAGTTCTTC

v_gene: TRBV5-5
j_gene: TRBJ1-1
abundance: few
d_gene: TRBD1
CDR3aa: CASSFRQGVNTEAFF
CDR3nt: TGTGCCAGCAGCTTCCGACAGGGGGTCAACACTGAAGCTTTCTTT

v_gene: TRBV5-6
j_gene: TRBJ2-5
abundance: few
d_gene: NA
CDR3aa: CASSLAFGTQYF
CDR3nt: TGTGCCAGCAGCTTGGCATTTGGGACCCAGTACTTC

v_gene: TRBV11-2
j_gene: TRBJ2-7
abundance: NA
d_gene: TRBD1
CDR3aa: CASSDRTGAAYEQYF
CDR3nt: TGTGCCAGCAGCGATCGGACAGGGGCCGCCTACGAGCAGTACTTC

v_gene: TRBV28
j_gene: TRBJ2-1
abundance: NA
d_gene: NA
CDR3aa: CASSAALSNNEQFF
CDR3nt: TGTGCCAGCAGCGCCGCATTGTCAAACAATGAGCAGTTCTTC

v_gene: TRBV6-6
j_gene: TRBJ1-5
abundance: NA
d_gene: NA
CDR3aa: CASSYPDETFNQPQHF
CDR3nt: TGTGCCAGCAGTTACCCCGACGAGACGTTCAATCAGCCCCAGCATTTT

v_gene: TRBV18
j_gene: TRBJ2-7
abundance: NA
d_gene: TRBD1
CDR3aa: CASSLYPGGDEQYF
CDR3nt: TGTGCCAGCTCGCTCTATCCAGGGGGAGACGAGCAGTACTTC

v_gene: TRBV7-2
j_gene: TRBJ2-3
abundance: NA
d_gene: NA
CDR3aa: CASSLASPRGDTQYF
CDR3nt: TGTGCCAGCAGCTTAGCGTCGCCCCGAGGGGATACGCAGTATTTT

v_gene: TRBV5-5
j_gene: TRBJ1-2
abundance: NA
d_gene: TRBD1
CDR3aa: CASSPQTGTANYGYTF
CDR3nt: TGTGCCAGCAGCCCCCAAACCGGGACAGCCAACTATGGCTACACCTTC

v_gene: TRBV4-1
j_gene: TRBJ2-7
abundance: once
d_gene: TRBD1
CDR3aa: CASSRDRAYEQYF
CDR3nt: TGCGCCAGCAGCCGGGACAGGGCCTACGAGCAGTACTTC

v_gene: TRBV6-1
j_gene: TRBJ1-5
abundance: few
d_gene: TRBD1
CDR3aa: CASSAILTGGNQPQHF
CDR3nt: TGTGCCAGCAGTGCCATCCTTACAGGGGGCAATCAGCCCCAGCATTTT

v_gene: TRBV11-2
j_gene: TRBJ2-7
abundance: NA
d_gene: NA
CDR3aa: CASSFPPGANEQYF
CDR3nt: TGTGCCAGCAGCTTTCCTCCGGGGGCCAACGAGCAGTACTTC

v_gene: TRBV20-1
j_gene: TRBJ2-3
abundance: NA
d_gene: NA
CDR3aa: CSARPADTQYF
CDR3nt: TGCAGTGCCCGACCAGCAGATACGCAGTATTTT

v_gene: TRBV6-4
j_gene: TRBJ2-7
abundance: NA
d_gene: TRBD2
CDR3aa: CASSPLGLAGEGGSYEQYF
CDR3nt: TGTGCCAGCAGTCCGCTCGGACTAGCGGGAGAAGGTGGTTCCTACGAGCAGTACTTC

v_gene: TRBV6-4
j_gene: TRBJ2-7
abundance: NA
d_gene: TRBD1
CDR3aa: CASTQGVRFYEQYF
CDR3nt: TGTGCCAGCACCCAGGGGGTTAGGTTCTACGAGCAGTACTTC

v_gene: TRBV2
j_gene: TRBJ1-4
abundance: once
d_gene: TRBD1
CDR3aa: CASQGGSATNEKLFF
CDR3nt: TGTGCCTCACAGGGGGGAAGTGCAACTAATGAAAAACTGTTTTTT

v_gene: TRBV6-5
j_gene: TRBJ2-5
abundance: NA
d_gene: NA
CDR3aa: CASSPSGQETQYF
CDR3nt: TGTGCCAGCAGCCCCAGTGGGCAGGAGACCCAGTACTTC

v_gene: TRBV5-1
j_gene: TRBJ2-2
abundance: NA
d_gene: TRBD2
CDR3aa: CASHSGTINTGELFF
CDR3nt: TGCGCCAGCCATAGCGGGACGATTAACACCGGGGAGCTGTTTTTT

v_gene: TRBV10-1
j_gene: TRBJ2-3
abundance: NA
d_gene: NA
CDR3aa: CASSPDPGGSRNTQYF
CDR3nt: TGCGCCAGCAGTCCCGACCCAGGAGGCAGCAGGAATACGCAGTATTTT

v_gene: TRBV4-3
j_gene: TRBJ2-3
abundance: NA
d_gene: NA
CDR3aa: CASSWGVSFPDTQYF
CDR3nt: TGCGCCAGCAGTTGGGGAGTTTCGTTTCCAGATACGCAGTATTTT

v_gene: TRBV2
j_gene: TRBJ2-1
abundance: NA
d_gene: NA
CDR3aa: CASMRGETYNEQFF
CDR3nt: TGTGCCAGTATGAGGGGGGAGACCTACAATGAGCAGTTCTTC

v_gene: TRBV19
j_gene: TRBJ1-5
abundance: NA
d_gene: NA
CDR3aa: CASSGQHSNQPQHF
CDR3nt: TGTGCCAGTAGTGGACAGCATAGCAATCAGCCCCAGCATTTT

v_gene: TRBV5-1
j_gene: TRBJ1-1
abundance: few
d_gene: TRBD1
CDR3aa: CASSFLQGSTEAFF
CDR3nt: TGCGCCAGCAGCTTTTTACAGGGGAGCACTGAAGCTTTCTTT

v_gene: TRBV6-6
j_gene: TRBJ2-3
abundance: NA
d_gene: TRBD1
CDR3aa: CASSSSGTGTDTQYF
CDR3nt: TGTGCCAGCAGCTCTTCCGGGACAGGCACAGATACGCAGTATTTT

v_gene: TRBV7-9
j_gene: TRBJ2-1
abundance: NA
d_gene: NA
CDR3aa: CASSPGLLNEQFF
CDR3nt: TGTGCCAGCAGCCCGGGACTCCTTAATGAGCAGTTCTTC

v_gene: TRBV18
j_gene: TRBJ2-3
abundance: NA
d_gene: NA
CDR3aa: CASSPSDTQYF
CDR3nt: TGTGCCAGCTCACCGTCAGATACGCAGTATTTT

v_gene: TRBV7-2
j_gene: TRBJ1-4
abundance: few
d_gene: NA
CDR3aa: CASSREQGEGEKLFF
CDR3nt: TGTGCCAGCAGCAGAGAACAGGGCGAAGGTGAAAAACTGTTTTTT

v_gene: TRBV6-6
j_gene: TRBJ1-2
abundance: NA
d_gene: NA
CDR3aa: CASSYSGRHGYTF
CDR3nt: TGTGCCAGCAGTTACTCAGGGCGGCATGGCTACACCTTC

v_gene: TRBV28
j_gene: TRBJ1-2
abundance: NA
d_gene: NA
CDR3aa: CASSFGGPWGYGYTF
CDR3nt: TGTGCCAGCAGTTTTGGCGGACCCTGGGGCTATGGCTACACCTTC

v_gene: TRBV2
j_gene: TRBJ1-5
abundance: NA
d_gene: NA
CDR3aa: CASSEREGTRPQHF
CDR3nt: TGTGCCAGCAGTGAAAGAGAAGGGACTCGGCCCCAGCATTTT

v_gene: TRBV28
j_gene: TRBJ1-6
abundance: NA
d_gene: NA
CDR3aa: CASSLPGRNSPLHF
CDR3nt: TGTGCCAGCAGTTTACCCGGGAGGAATTCACCCCTCCACTTT

v_gene: TRBV6-6
j_gene: TRBJ1-1
abundance: NA
d_gene: NA
CDR3aa: CASSYLGNTEAFF
CDR3nt: TGTGCCAGCAGTTACCTTGGGAACACTGAAGCTTTCTTT

v_gene: TRBV6-5
j_gene: TRBJ2-3
abundance: NA
d_gene: NA
CDR3aa: CASRATVGHTDTQYF
CDR3nt: TGTGCCAGCAGAGCGACGGTGGGGCACACAGATACGCAGTATTTT

v_gene: TRBV6-5
j_gene: TRBJ1-1
abundance: NA
d_gene: TRBD1
CDR3aa: CASSYSGQEAFF
CDR3nt: TGTGCCAGCAGTTACTCGGGACAGGAAGCTTTCTTT

v_gene: TRBV19
j_gene: TRBJ1-5
abundance: NA
d_gene: NA
CDR3aa: CASGRGLGSPQHF
CDR3nt: TGTGCCAGTGGACGGGGCTTAGGCTCGCCCCAGCATTTT

v_gene: TRBV7-2
j_gene: TRBJ1-5
abundance: NA
d_gene: NA
CDR3aa: CASSLERGPQPQHF
CDR3nt: TGTGCCAGCAGCTTGGAGAGGGGCCCCCAGCCCCAGCATTTT